One TCR beta chain is described in this entry. The data were obtained in a study of blood T cell repertoires in COVID-19. The wider study: Samples taken during acute and convalescent COVID-19 were collected in the United States, Italy and Spain. The analysed material was cDNA or gDNA that came from T cells, B-cell-depleted T cells, or PBMCs.

Under the authors' procedure: Amplification of reference gene primers was used by the study to estimate nucleated cell counts. TCRdb's copy holds only in-frame clones and misses some; the assay was immunoSEQ multiplex PCR. The V and J calls and clone size were taken over from that table, and D and trimming were inferred from the DNA. The table has 180,000 or so clones, about 85% seen once. Trimming removed 8 bases at V and 6 bases at J, with 14 bases between. CDR3 length: 12 residues. Germline CDR1 MNHEY, CDR2 SVGAGI. Source material: peripheral blood. The V and J genes are TRBV6-5 and TRBJ2-7; the D gene is possibly TRBD2 (5 bases). The sequence was obtained from a woman aged 80 or over with acute or convalescent COVID-19. As DNA, the CDR3 is TGTGCCAGCGCCAGGACTCCCGGCGAGCAGTACTTC. Protein: CASARTPGEQYF.